The present T cell receptor beta chain was sequenced within a study of CD8 T cells in Susac syndrome. Healthy donors constituted the controls, which were matched for age and sex. This CDR3 contains 15 residues. Trimming stripped 1 base from V and 4 bases from J, with 14 bases between. Germline lookup yields CDR1 LGHDT and CDR2 YNNKEL (reference sequence). Random-hexamer reverse transcription was applied to about 0.45 to 1 ug RNA. TCRdb re-called the immunoSEQ multiplex PCR reads through MiXCR, storing one row per CDR3 protein. The data contain roughly 200,000 distinct CDR3 sequences, around 96% of them singletons. This clonotype was observed a single time.

This clonotype was sampled from a human donor in good health. The chain recombines TRBV3-1 with TRBJ2-7; TRBD2 might be the D (5 bases). Sequenced input: CD4+ T cells from PBMCs. The CDR3 DNA reads as TGTGCCAGCAGCCAAGCCAGCGGAGCTTTATACGAGCAGTACTTC. Translating gives CASSQASGALYEQYF.